The T cell receptor beta chain under discussion was sequenced for a study of vaccination and CD4 T cells after COVID-19. Treatment noted: approximately 10-day PBMC culture with coronavirus spike peptide pools or control peptides (ViraFEST assay). Samples of CD4+ T cells were obtained from the unexposed donor before the COVID-19 pandemic (2011-2018). The V gene's germline CDR1 is ENHRY and CDR2 SYGVKD. The CDR3 has 15 residues. The V end was cut by 2 bases, the J end by 4 bases, with 14 bases between. By frequency in the sample, this clonotype is medium-sized. Antigen: not known. The Oncomine TCR Beta short-read assay was what sequenced the DNA obtained from cultured CD4+ T cells. TCRdb reprocessed the PCR reads with MiXCR, giving one entry per CDR3 protein. The table shows 2,000 to 3,000 distinct CDR3 sequences, with approximately 40% occurring only once.

This sequence was found in a human donor in good health. The sample comprised CD4+ T cells from blood, cultured in vitro. The chain links TRBV10-3 to TRBJ1-1; D is unclear. The CDR3 spells CAISEKRTAGTEAFF. The CDR3 region has the DNA TGTGCCATCAGTGAGAAACGAACAGCGGGCACTGAAGCTTTCTTT.